This TCR beta chain was profiled in a study of a mutant IDH1 vaccine in newly diagnosed glioma. For the study at large: Patients got their first vaccination 4-6 weeks after radiotherapy alone, or with temozolomide cycles.

The CDR3 has 17 amino acids. V shed 2 bases and J shed 6 bases, with 20 bases lying between them. CDR1 is SGHKS, CDR2 YYEKEE, per germline (reference sequence). Concerning this clone itself: Antigen: not known.

This sample's time point: week 35, safety follow-up. Vaccination comprised doses that each held 300 ug of mutant IDH1 20-mer peptide, plus topical imiquimod. TCRdb keeps only in-frame clones here, not all; method: immunoSEQ multiplex PCR. Of about 60,000 clones listed, 80% to 85% are singletons. This sample comprised PBMCs, obtained from a glioma patient whose treatment included an IDH1 peptide vaccine. The origin of this receptor is a young man with glioma. This rearrangement joins TRBV5-5 to TRBJ2-2; D is perhaps TRBD1 (6 bases). CDR3 nucleotides: TGTGCCAGCAGCTTCGACGAAAACAGGGCTAGGGCCGGGGAGCTGTTTTTT. Translation gives CASSFDENRARAGELFF.